The rows below give T cell receptor beta chains drawn from one sample of a study of CD8 T cells in ankylosing spondylitis. TCRdb passed the 5' RACE reads through MiXCR, listing each CDR3 protein once. The sample contains around 250,000 distinct CDR3 sequences, roughly a tenth of which appear only once. The sample was blood, either unsorted or a sorted T cell fraction (not recorded which). These receptors were taken from a male donor with ankylosing spondylitis or in good health (not recorded which). The CDR3 runs from the conserved cysteine through the conserved F or W. D genes are given only for firm matches. Only part of the rows carry a size: once, few, many, or a class if the clone is expanded.

v_call	j_call	cdr3_length	d_call	clone_size	cdr3_aa	cdr3_nt
TRBV28	TRBJ2-5	15	TRBD2	-	CASSSGTSFSETQYF	TGTGCCAGCAGTTCCGGGACTAGCTTCTCGGAGACCCAGTACTTC
TRBV3-1	TRBJ1-1	12	-	-	CASSRGDTEAFF	TGTGCCAGCAGTAGGGGAGACACTGAAGCTTTCTTT
TRBV18	TRBJ1-2	14	-	-	CASSPLHGGEGYTF	TGTGCCAGCTCACCGCTACATGGAGGGGAGGGCTACACCTTC
TRBV30	TRBJ2-2	15	TRBD2	many	CAWSVAGGDTGELFF	TGTGCCTGGAGTGTAGCGGGAGGGGACACCGGGGAGCTGTTTTTT
TRBV5-1	TRBJ1-1	14	-	many	CASSLGPGVTEAFF	TGCGCCAGCAGCTTGGGTCCAGGAGTTACTGAAGCTTTCTTT
TRBV20-1	TRBJ1-6	14	-	few	CSARVQGANSPLHF	TGCAGTGCTAGGGTACAGGGTGCAAACTCACCCCTCCACTTT
TRBV7-3	TRBJ2-1	15	-	-	CASSLIGFLKNEQFF	TGTGCCAGCAGCTTAATAGGGTTCCTGAAGAATGAGCAGTTCTTC
TRBV19	TRBJ1-1	16	-	-	CASSILWRQGHTEAFF	TGTGCCAGTAGTATACTGTGGCGGCAGGGCCACACTGAAGCTTTCTTT
TRBV12-3/TRBV12-4	TRBJ2-1	12	-	many	CASSSTGKGQFF	TGTGCCAGCAGCTCGACTGGGAAGGGGCAGTTCTTC
TRBV12-3/TRBV12-4	TRBJ1-1	14	-	few	CASSSRGGNTEAFF	TGTGCCAGCAGTTCCCGGGGGGGGAACACTGAAGCTTTCTTT
TRBV5-1	TRBJ2-7	14	TRBD1	many	CASSAGTGAYEQYF	TGCGCCAGCAGCGCCGGGACAGGGGCCTACGAGCAGTACTTC
TRBV5-1	TRBJ2-1	13	-	many	CASSFRQDNEQFF	TGCGCCAGCAGCTTTAGGCAAGACAATGAGCAGTTCTTC
TRBV30	TRBJ2-2	14	TRBD2	many	CAWRRAGGGGELFF	TGTGCCTGGAGAAGAGCGGGAGGGGGCGGGGAGCTGTTTTTT
TRBV7-8	TRBJ2-1	14	-	few	CASSLLGSFNEQFF	TGTGCCAGCAGCTTACTCGGCAGTTTTAATGAGCAGTTCTTC
TRBV15	TRBJ2-1	17	-	many	CATSRSRDRAIENEQFF	TGTGCCACCAGCAGGAGTCGAGACCGAGCGATCGAGAATGAGCAGTTCTTC
TRBV6-4	TRBJ1-2	15	-	many	CASSHEQGGRGGYTF	TGTGCCAGCAGTCACGAACAGGGAGGCCGGGGTGGCTACACCTTC
TRBV10-3	TRBJ2-5	13	-	many	CAIRGTEQETQYF	TGTGCCATCAGGGGGACCGAGCAAGAGACCCAGTACTTC
TRBV5-6	TRBJ2-1	15	TRBD1	many	CASSQDRVAANEQFF	TGTGCCAGCAGCCAGGACAGGGTAGCAGCCAATGAGCAGTTCTTC
TRBV5-1	TRBJ1-1	14	-	many	CASSLGAVNTEAFF	TGCGCCAGCAGCTTGGGGGCAGTGAACACTGAAGCTTTCTTT
TRBV20-1	TRBJ2-7	15	TRBD1	many	CSASPPGTGEYEQYF	TGCAGTGCTAGTCCCCCCGGGACAGGGGAGTACGAGCAGTACTTC
TRBV27	TRBJ2-5	15	TRBD2	few	CASSFGGTTRGAQYF	TGTGCCAGCAGTTTTGGCGGGACGACCCGGGGGGCCCAGTACTTC
TRBV28	TRBJ1-1	16	-	many	CASSLFRGAVNTEAFF	TGTGCCAGCAGTTTATTCCGGGGGGCCGTGAACACTGAAGCTTTCTTT
TRBV5-1	TRBJ2-2	14	-	many	CASSLTLNTGELFF	TGCGCCAGCAGCTTGACCTTAAACACCGGGGAGCTGTTTTTT
TRBV7-9	TRBJ2-7	15	TRBD1	few	CASSDRQGLPYEQYF	TGTGCCAGCAGCGACAGACAGGGGCTTCCCTACGAGCAGTACTTC
TRBV12-3/TRBV12-4	TRBJ1-3	16	TRBD1	many	CASSRAGTGSMNTIYF	TGTGCCAGCAGCCGTGCCGGGACAGGGTCCATGAACACCATATATTTT
TRBV5-1	TRBJ1-1	14	-	many	CASRTGREGTEAFF	TGCGCCAGCAGGACTGGGCGCGAAGGGACTGAAGCTTTCTTT
TRBV28	TRBJ2-7	13	-	many	CASSLTRVYEQYF	TGTGCCAGCAGTTTAACCAGGGTCTACGAGCAGTACTTC
TRBV11-1	TRBJ2-7	21	-	-	CASSGFLKGRKGGLSSYEQYF	TGTGCCAGCAGCGGCTTTTTAAAAGGGAGAAAGGGTGGATTATCCTCCTACGAGCAGTACTTC
TRBV2	TRBJ1-1	15	-	-	CASSEGGLLWSEAFF	TGTGCCAGCAGTGAAGGAGGGCTTCTCTGGAGTGAAGCTTTCTTT
TRBV11-3	TRBJ2-5	11	-	few	CADSHGGTQYF	TGTGCCGACTCTCACGGGGGGACCCAGTACTTC
TRBV7-2	TRBJ1-5	14	-	-	CASSLAAGYEPQHF	TGTGCCAGCAGCTTAGCGGCAGGGTATGAGCCCCAGCATTTT
TRBV20-1	TRBJ2-7	16	TRBD2	few	CSARGPKASGSYEQYF	TGCAGTGCTAGAGGTCCCAAGGCTAGCGGGAGCTACGAGCAGTACTTC
TRBV28	TRBJ1-5	17	-	-	CASSSLGGAQGDQPQHF	TGTGCCAGCAGTTCTCTAGGGGGGGCTCAAGGAGATCAGCCCCAGCATTTT
TRBV5-1	TRBJ2-7	16	TRBD2	many	CASSLTGTSGSYEQYF	TGTGCCAGCAGCCTGACCGGGACTAGCGGGAGCTACGAGCAGTACTTC